This is a list of T cell receptor beta chains from one sample in a study of OX40 agonist ivuxolimab in advanced cancers. Using immunoSEQ multiplex PCR, the repertoire was profiled, and TCRdb retains in-frame clones only, with some absent. The sample consists of over 50,000 clones, roughly 87% of them appearing once. Sequences were derived from CD4+ or CD8+ T cells sorted from blood, sampled in a trial of the OX40 agonist ivuxolimab. These receptors were taken from an adult with an advanced solid tumor such as melanoma, head and neck, liver or kidney cancer. The CDR3 runs from the conserved cysteine through the conserved F or W. The D gene is left open where the match is weak. Clone sizes are given selectively: once, few, many, or a class where the clone is expanded.

d_gene	v_gene	j_gene	abundance	CDR3nt	CDR3aa
-	TRBV30	TRBJ1-1	-	TGTGCCTGGAGTAACGGGGTAGGAGGTGAAGCTTTCTTT	CAWSNGVGGEAFF
TRBD1	TRBV13	TRBJ1-2	-	TGTGCCAGCAGCTCCAGACAGGGAACCTATGGCTACACCTTC	CASSSRQGTYGYTF
-	TRBV5-1	TRBJ1-4	many	TGCGCCAGCAGCGTCGGACAGAGGGATGAAAAACTGTTTTTT	CASSVGQRDEKLFF
-	TRBV5-8	TRBJ1-1	-	TGTGCCAGCACCTGGGGGGGCCAGATAAACACTGAAGCTTTCTTT	CASTWGGQINTEAFF
-	TRBV28	TRBJ1-5	-	TGTGCCAGCAAAAGGGCAGGGAAAATTAGCAATCAGCCCCAGCATTTT	CASKRAGKISNQPQHF
TRBD1	TRBV19	TRBJ2-5	-	TGTGCCAGTAGTACGCCCCCCGGACAGGGTTTGGAGACCCAGTACTTC	CASSTPPGQGLETQYF
-	TRBV7-9	TRBJ1-5	few	TGTGCCAGCAGCCAGGACAGAAATCAGCCCCAGCATTTT	CASSQDRNQPQHF
-	TRBV4-2	TRBJ2-1	once	TGTGCCAGCTGGGGATGGGGCAATGAGCAGTTCTTC	CASWGWGNEQFF
-	TRBV7-6	TRBJ2-1	once	TGTGCCAGCAGCTTAAGACCGGGAGAAGAAGGTGAGCAGTTCTTC	CASSLRPGEEGEQFF
-	TRBV9	TRBJ2-2	-	TGTGCCAGCAGCACCAGTACCGGGGAGCTGTTTTTT	CASSTSTGELFF
TRBD1	TRBV7-9	TRBJ2-2	-	TGTGCCAGCGCGGTGACAGGGGTGTTATCCGGGGAGCTGTTTTTT	CASAVTGVLSGELFF
-	TRBV20-1	TRBJ2-7	-	TGCAGTGCTATCGGACACTACGAGCAGTACTTC	CSAIGHYEQYF
-	TRBV5-1	TRBJ1-4	-	TGCGCCAGCAGCTTCGGGACCGACAATGAAAAACTGTTTTTT	CASSFGTDNEKLFF
-	TRBV28	TRBJ1-5	-	TGTGCCAGCAGTTCCTCGGCATCCCAGGGAGTGGATCAGCCCCAGCATTTT	CASSSSASQGVDQPQHF
-	TRBV20-1	TRBJ2-7	-	TGCAGTGCTAGTAAGGGCTACGAGCAGTACTTC	CSASKGYEQYF
-	TRBV27	TRBJ2-2	-	TGTGCCAGCAGTTTATTGGACAGGAACACCGGGGAGCTGTTTTTT	CASSLLDRNTGELFF